Listed below are T cell receptor beta chains from one sample, sequenced in a study of T cells expressing NK-cell markers. TCRdb processed the 5' RACE reads again and assigns one entry to each CDR3 protein, with no DNA. This table lists 400,000 to 550,000 distinct CDR3 sequences. The sequenced sample consisted of blood T cells: a sorted CD56 or NKG2C T cell subset, CD4+ or CD8+ T cells, or bulk PBMC T cells (not recorded which). The receptors were sampled from a woman aged 18-70 years in good health. Both conserved end residues are part of each CDR3.

v_gene	j_gene	CDR3aa
TRBV5-8	TRBJ1-5	CASSLTDRMGQPQHF
TRBV12-3/TRBV12-4	TRBJ2-3	CASRDTSGRTDTQYF
TRBV6-1	TRBJ2-2	CASSELEGSNTGELFF
TRBV5-1	TRBJ1-1	CASSLDRGTEAFF
TRBV20-1	TRBJ2-3	CSASGTSGGGGPTDTQYF
TRBV12-3/TRBV12-4	TRBJ2-5	CASSLRQTQYF
TRBV7-2	TRBJ2-2	CASSLSAGTGELFF
TRBV4-1	TRBJ2-2	CASSQGTGTGELFF
TRBV5-5	TRBJ2-3	CASSLGLAGFTDTQYF
TRBV5-1	TRBJ1-6	CASSNLQSSYNSPLHF
TRBV4-2	TRBJ2-7	CASSQDERQLYEQYF
TRBV7-9	TRBJ1-3	CASRGLADTIYF
TRBV5-1	TRBJ2-1	CASSLKGREEGEQFF
TRBV29-1	TRBJ2-5	CSVAPGVGETQYF
TRBV28	TRBJ2-1	CASSLWREGYNEQFF
TRBV11-2	TRBJ2-1	CASSLVSSGSYEQFF
TRBV20-1	TRBJ1-1	CSAQQGGTEAFF
TRBV5-1	TRBJ2-1	CASSYTDSSYNEQFF
TRBV9	TRBJ2-3	CASSDQTSGVVRDTDTQYF
TRBV7-2	TRBJ2-1	CASSVMAGVKYNEQFF
TRBV29-1	TRBJ1-1	CSVEGRVNTEAFF
TRBV28	TRBJ2-7	CASSSDVGNEQYF
TRBV12-3/TRBV12-4	TRBJ1-2	CASSYTDRASYGYTF
TRBV28	TRBJ1-1	CASSLYREYNTEAFF
TRBV7-3	TRBJ2-1	CASSPTTTYNEQFF
TRBV20-1	TRBJ1-4	CSASSQRLNEKLFF
TRBV20-1	TRBJ1-1	CSAREGIADTEAFF
TRBV20-1	TRBJ2-2	CSARDQGLAYTGELFF
TRBV6-5	TRBJ2-7	CASSYPASGDPYEQYF
TRBV9	TRBJ2-1	CASSPLGVDYNEQFF
TRBV7-2	TRBJ2-1	CASSFTAGGAYNEQFF